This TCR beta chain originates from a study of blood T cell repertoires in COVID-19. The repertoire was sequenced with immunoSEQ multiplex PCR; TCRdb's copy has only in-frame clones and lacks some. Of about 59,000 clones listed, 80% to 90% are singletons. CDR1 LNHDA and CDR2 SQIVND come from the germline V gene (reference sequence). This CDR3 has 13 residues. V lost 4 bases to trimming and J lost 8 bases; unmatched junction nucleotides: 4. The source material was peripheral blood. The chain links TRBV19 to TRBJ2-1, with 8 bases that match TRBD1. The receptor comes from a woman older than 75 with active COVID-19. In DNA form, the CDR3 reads TGTGCCAGTAGTAACGACAGGGGTGATGAGCAGTTCTTC. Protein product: CASSNDRGDEQFF.